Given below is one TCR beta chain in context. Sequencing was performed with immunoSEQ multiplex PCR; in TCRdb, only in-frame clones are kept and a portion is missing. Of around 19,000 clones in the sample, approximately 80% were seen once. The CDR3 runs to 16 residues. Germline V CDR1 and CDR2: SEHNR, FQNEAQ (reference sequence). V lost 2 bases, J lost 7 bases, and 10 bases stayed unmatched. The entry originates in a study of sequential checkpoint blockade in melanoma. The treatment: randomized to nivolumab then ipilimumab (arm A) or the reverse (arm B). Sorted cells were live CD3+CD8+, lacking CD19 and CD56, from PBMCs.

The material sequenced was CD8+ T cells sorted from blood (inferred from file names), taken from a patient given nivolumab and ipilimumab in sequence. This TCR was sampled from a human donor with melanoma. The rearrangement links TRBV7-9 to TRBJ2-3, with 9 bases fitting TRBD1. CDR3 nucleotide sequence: TGTGCCAGCAGCTTATCCAACAGGGGGCCAGGCCATACGCAGTATTTT. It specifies CASSLSNRGPGHTQYF.